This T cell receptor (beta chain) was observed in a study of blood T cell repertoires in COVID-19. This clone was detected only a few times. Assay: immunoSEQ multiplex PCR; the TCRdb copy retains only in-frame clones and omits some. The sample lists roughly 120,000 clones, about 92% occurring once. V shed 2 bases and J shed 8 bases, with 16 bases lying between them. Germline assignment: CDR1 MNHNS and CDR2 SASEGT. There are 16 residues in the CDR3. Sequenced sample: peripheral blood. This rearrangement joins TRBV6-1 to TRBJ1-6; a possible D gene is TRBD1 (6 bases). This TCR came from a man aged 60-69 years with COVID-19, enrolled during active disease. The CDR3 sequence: CASSEWGRGFDSPLHF. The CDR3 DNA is TGTGCCAGCAGTGAATGGGGCAGGGGATTTGATTCACCCCTCCACTTT.